The 20 T cell receptor beta chains reported below all come from one sample, sequenced in a study of radiotherapy plus CTLA-4 blockade in lung cancer. Assay used: immunoSEQ multiplex PCR; TCRdb lists only in-frame clones, some missing. Here the sample spans more than 95,000 clones, about four fifths being singletons. The starting material was peripheral blood, obtained from a patient treated with radiotherapy plus ipilimumab. Receptors originate from a human donor with non-small cell lung cancer who had a partial response to radiotherapy plus ipilimumab. Some clones in this sample may be carry-over from other donors' samples.

This clone was observed a handful of times. The V and J genes are TRBV18 and TRBJ1-5, with no clear D. With 2 bases removed from V and 5 bases from J, the gap between germline ends came to 10 bases. Germline V lookup: CDR1 KGHSH, CDR2 LQKENI. CDR3 length equals 14 residues. CDR3 sequence: CASSPKQADQPQHF. In nucleotides, the CDR3 is TGTGCCAGCTCACCAAAGCAGGCCGATCAGCCCCAGCATTTT.

The gene calls are TRBV18 and TRBJ2-5; D might be TRBD2 (5 bases). Germline-derived CDR1 and CDR2 are KGHSH and LQKENI. Deletions cut 4 bases from V and 11 bases from J, with 17 bases between. The CDR3 sequence is 13 residues long. The CDR3 sequence: CASSQGTSREQYF. DNA of the CDR3: TGTGCCAGCTCACAGGGAACCTCGAGGGAGCAGTACTTC.

The J gene is TRBJ1-6, the V gene TRBV7-2; 8 nucleotides match TRBD1. The germline V gene has CDR1 SGHTA and CDR2 FQGNSA. This CDR3 is 16 amino acids long. Losses at the gene ends were 4 bases for V and 4 bases for J; bases not matched to a gene: 6. This CDR3 is CASSSTGAGYNSPLHF. CDR3 nucleotides: TGTGCCAGCAGCTCGACAGGGGCTGGGTATAATTCACCCCTCCACTTT.

The V gene is TRBV30, the J gene TRBJ2-5, with 7 nucleotides matching TRBD2. V lost 5 bases, J lost 4 bases, and 7 bases stayed unmatched. The CDR3 runs 13 residues. Germline V CDR1 and CDR2: GTSNPN, SVGIG (reference sequence). The CDR3 protein is CAWGRRERETQYF. In DNA form, the CDR3 reads TGTGCCTGGGGTCGGCGGGAGCGAGAGACCCAGTACTTC.

The V and J genes are TRBV5-1 and TRBJ1-1, with 8 nucleotides matching TRBD1. Germline V gene data show CDR1 as SGHRS and CDR2 as YFSETQ. The ends lost 5 bases at V and 3 bases at J; junction bases unmatched: 6. The CDR3 length is 14 residues. The CDR3 nucleotides are TGCGCCAGCAGACAGGGGGTGACGGACACTGAAGCTTTCTTT. Translated, it gives CASRQGVTDTEAFF.

In DNA form, the CDR3 reads TGTGCCAGCAGTGAAGTAACAGATACGCAGTATTTT. Its protein product is CASSEVTDTQYF. The chain employs TRBV6-1 and TRBJ2-3; D gene ambiguous. The germline gives CDR1 MNHNS, CDR2 SASEGT. This CDR3 comprises 12 residues. V was cut by 1 base and J by 3 bases, with 2 bases left in between.

This chain links TRBV29-1 with TRBJ2-2; TRBD2 is a possible D gene (7 bases). The CDR3 is 18 amino acids. V gave up 3 bases and J gave up 1 base, with 21 bases separating them. In germline, CDR1 is SQVTM, CDR2 ANQGSEA. CDR3 DNA sequence: TGCAGCGTTGAGCTAACGGCGGGGGCGCGGAGGAACACCGGGGAGCTGTTTTTT. Its translation: CSVELTAGARRNTGELFF.

In its sample, this clone was seen a few times. The chain employs TRBV7-3 and TRBJ1-5; D remains unclear. V was shortened by 5 bases and J by 6 bases, with 11 bases between the two germline ends. CDR3 size: 13 residues. Germline CDR1 is SGHTA and CDR2 is FQGTGA. CDR3 in DNA: TGTGCCAGCAGCATAAGGGCGGGTCAGCCCCAGCATTTT. It yields the protein CASSIRAGQPQHF.

This chain joins TRBV7-3 and TRBJ2-2; 11 nucleotides line up with TRBD1. J lost 6 bases, V lost 1 base, and 4 bases had no gene match. From germline, CDR1 is SGHTA and CDR2 FQGTGA. The CDR3 length is 16 residues. CDR3 protein: CASSLMDRGRAGELFF. The DNA for the CDR3 is TGTGCCAGCAGCTTAATGGACAGGGGGCGAGCCGGGGAGCTGTTTTTT.

The genes are TRBV5-1 and TRBJ2-1; TRBD2 matches at 8 bases. In germline, CDR1 is SGHRS, CDR2 YFSETQ. CDR3 length: 15 amino acids. The junction had 11 bases not matched to a gene; V was cut back by 4 bases and J by 8 bases. CDR3 nucleotides: TGCGCCAGCAGCCCCGGGGGGGCGTTTGCGGATGAGCAGTTCTTC. This codes for CASSPGGAFADEQFF.

The table lists this clone with a few counts. The V gene is TRBV5-1, the J gene TRBJ1-3, with unresolved D. The CDR3 covers 15 residues. In germline, CDR1 is SGHRS, CDR2 YFSETQ. Trimming removed 2 bases from V and 0 bases from J, with 9 bases in between. The CDR3 sequence: CASSFDGDSGNTIYF. CDR3 bases: TGCGCCAGCAGCTTCGACGGAGACTCTGGAAACACCATATATTTT.

The genes are TRBV28 and TRBJ2-7; 10 bases map to TRBD1. J was trimmed by 5 bases and V by 3 bases; bases with no gene match: 4. The CDR3 is made up of 14 amino acids. Germline V gene lookup returns CDR1 MDHEN and CDR2 SYDVKM. The CDR3 sequence is CASSFADRGNEQYF. Written as DNA, the CDR3 is TGTGCCAGCAGTTTTGCGGACAGGGGGAACGAGCAGTACTTC.

There are a few counts of this clone. This chain joins TRBV7-2 and TRBJ1-3, with TRBD1 matching over 7 bases. V was pared by 4 bases and J by 4 bases, with 7 bases of the junction left unmatched. The germline V gene encodes CDR1 SGHTA and CDR2 FQGNSA. This CDR3 has 15 amino acids. CDR3 sequence (DNA): TGTGCCAGCAGCTCTGAGACAGGGTCCGGAAACACCATATATTTT. Protein sequence: CASSSETGSGNTIYF.

This clone is a singleton in its sample. The V call is TRBV6-6, the J call TRBJ2-1; 9 bases map to TRBD2. The CDR3 is made up of 12 amino acids. V gave up 6 bases and J gave up 8 bases; unmatched junction bases: 2. Germline-derived CDR1 and CDR2 are MNHNY and SVGAGI (reference sequence). DNA of the CDR3: TGTGCCAGCAGGACTAGCGGAGATGAGCAGTTCTTC. As protein: CASRTSGDEQFF.

J is TRBJ2-1 and V is TRBV5-1; the D gene is possibly TRBD1 (6 bases). The CDR3 extends over 15 amino acids. Trimming stripped 4 bases from V and 0 bases from J, with 11 bases between. Germline CDR1 reads SGHRS; CDR2 reads YFSETQ. CDR3 sequence (DNA): TGCGCCAGCAGCCCCCAGGGGAGCTCCTACAATGAGCAGTTCTTC. This gives the protein CASSPQGSSYNEQFF.

V usage is TRBV28 and J usage is TRBJ1-5, with D possibly matching TRBD1 (5 bases). The length of the CDR3 is 18 residues. Germline V CDR1 and CDR2: MDHEN, SYDVKM. V lost 1 base and J 1 base, leaving 17 bases between the germline ends. CDR3 region: CASSLLGYGTASNQPQHF. DNA of the CDR3: TGTGCCAGCAGTTTATTGGGGTATGGGACTGCCAGCAATCAGCCCCAGCATTTT. Full variable domain (rest looked up from reference TRBV28 and TRBJ1-5): DVKVTQSSRYLVKRTGEKVFLECVQDMDHENMFWYRQDPGLGLRLIYFSYDVKMKEKGDIPEGYSVSREKKERFSLILESASTNQTSMYLCASSLLGYGTASNQPQHFGDGTRLSIL.

V gene TRBV11-3 combines with J gene TRBJ1-1; 7 nucleotides match TRBD1. Germline-derived CDR1 and CDR2 are SGHNT and YENEEA. This CDR3 is 15 amino acids long. J gave up 0 bases and V 4 bases, and 5 bases lay outside the gene matches. The CDR3 coding sequence is TGTGCCAGCAGCTCCCGACAGGGCTTGAACACTGAAGCTTTCTTT. Its translation is CASSSRQGLNTEAFF.

The rearrangement uses TRBV28 and TRBJ2-7; 7 bases fit TRBD1. Germline-derived CDR1 and CDR2 are MDHEN and SYDVKM. Germline trimming cut 6 bases from V and 2 bases from J; bases unmatched to any gene: 4. The CDR3 is 13 amino acids. The CDR3 loop is CASSAQGTYEQYF. DNA of the CDR3: TGTGCCAGCAGCGCACAGGGGACCTACGAGCAGTACTTC.

On this clone: This same CDR3 is encoded by further DNA sequences in the sample. The rearrangement joins TRBV29-1 to TRBJ2-1; 9 bases map to TRBD2. The CDR3 length is 11 residues. Germline V gene sequence: CDR1 SQVTM, CDR2 ANQGSEA. J lost 13 bases, V lost 3 bases, and 4 bases had no gene match. The CDR3 nucleotides read TGCAGCGTTGATAGCGGGGGCCCACAGTTCTTC. This gives the protein CSVDSGGPQFF.

This chain joins TRBV19 and TRBJ2-2; a possible D gene is TRBD1 (6 bases). The ends were cut back, 6 bases at V and 1 base at J, with 12 bases in the middle. In germline, CDR1 is LNHDA, CDR2 SQIVND (reference sequence). The CDR3 is 15 amino acids. CDR3 amino acids: CASRRGRGNTGELFF. DNA of the CDR3: TGTGCCAGTAGGAGGGGGAGAGGGAACACCGGGGAGCTGTTTTTT.